One and the same sample provided the 28 T cell receptor beta chains below, sequenced in a study of OX40 agonist ivuxolimab in advanced cancers. Produced via immunoSEQ multiplex PCR; TCRdb's table is partial and in-frame only. This sample has about 130,000 clones; around 90% occur once, and the top ten carry under 0.85%. Material: CD4+ or CD8+ T cells sorted from blood, obtained in a trial of the OX40 agonist ivuxolimab. All receptors derive from an adult with an advanced solid tumor such as melanoma, head and neck, liver or kidney cancer.

V usage is TRBV7-6 and J usage is TRBJ2-2; 8 bases align to TRBD2. Per the germline V gene, CDR1 is SGHVS and CDR2 is FNYEAQ. V lost 6 bases to trimming and J lost 5 bases; unmatched junction nucleotides: 11. There are 16 residues in the CDR3. The chain's CDR3 is CASRAPGLEGTGELFF. CDR3 DNA sequence: TGTGCCAGCAGGGCCCCGGGACTAGAGGGAACCGGGGAGCTGTTTTTT.

The V and J genes are TRBV11-1 and TRBJ2-5, with D possibly being TRBD1 (6 bases). V was pared by 5 bases and J by 2 bases, with 12 bases between. The CDR3 totals 14 residues. The V gene's germline CDR1 is SGHAT and CDR2 FQDESV (reference sequence). The CDR3 sequence: CASSPRQGQETQYF. CDR3 nucleotide sequence: TGTGCCAGCAGCCCACGGCAGGGGCAAGAGACCCAGTACTTC.

The J gene is TRBJ1-2, the V gene TRBV5-4; a possible D gene is TRBD1 (5 bases). V was pared by 0 bases and J by 4 bases, with 10 bases between. The CDR3 is made up of 14 amino acids. From germline, CDR1 is SGHNT and CDR2 YYREEE (reference sequence). The CDR3 loop reads CASSLVGVSYGYTF. As DNA, the CDR3 is TGTGCCAGCAGCTTGGTGGGGGTCAGCTATGGCTACACCTTC.

This clone was counted between two and nine times. The chain joins TRBV27 to TRBJ2-1; the match to TRBD2 covers 7 bases. CDR3 size: 15 residues. From germline, CDR1 is MNHEY and CDR2 SMNVEV (reference sequence). Germline trimming cut 5 bases from V and 3 bases from J; bases unmatched to any gene: 7. CDR3 bases: TGTGCCAGCAGTATCTCAGCGGGGTTCTACAATGAGCAGTTCTTC. Protein sequence: CASSISAGFYNEQFF.

This chain links TRBV7-9 with TRBJ2-1, with D perhaps matching TRBD2 (7 bases). The V end lost 2 bases, the J end lost 9 bases, and 14 bases lay between the germline ends. The CDR3 covers 14 residues. Germline-derived CDR1 and CDR2 are SEHNR and FQNEAQ (reference sequence). CDR3 in DNA: TGTGCCAGCAGCTTACGGGGGGCGCAGGGTGAGCAGTTCTTC. As protein: CASSLRGAQGEQFF.

The rearrangement links TRBV7-2 to TRBJ2-1; 9 bases map to TRBD2. Germline V gene data show CDR1 as SGHTA and CDR2 as FQGNSA. CDR3 length equals 14 residues. V shed 5 bases and J 8 bases; nucleotides not matched to a gene: 7. The CDR3, as DNA: TGTGCCAGCAGCCCCGGGACTAGCTCCCATGAGCAGTTCTTC. This codes for CASSPGTSSHEQFF.

The V call is TRBV18, the J call TRBJ2-3; 10 positions match TRBD2. CDR1 is KGHSH and CDR2 is LQKENI in the germline V gene. The CDR3 runs 16 residues. V lost 2 bases to trimming and J lost 2 bases; unmatched junction nucleotides: 4. In DNA form, the CDR3 reads TGTGCCAGCTCACCATCCAGCGGGAGGGCCACAGATACGCAGTATTTT. The encoded protein is CASSPSSGRATDTQYF.

This clone was seen a single time. This chain uses TRBV6-5 with TRBJ2-7, with D perhaps matching TRBD1 (6 bases). In germline, CDR1 is MNHEY, CDR2 SVGAGI. V lost 8 bases and J 3 bases, leaving 17 bases between the germline ends. This CDR3 is built from 14 residues. The CDR3 spells CASQGTPSHYEQYF. CDR3 bases: TGTGCCAGCCAGGGGACCCCGAGCCACTACGAGCAGTACTTC.

CDR3 sequence reads: CASSHGTGGSSNQPQHF. For the CDR3, the DNA is TGTGCCAGCAGCCACGGGACAGGGGGCTCTAGCAATCAGCCCCAGCATTTT. The chain carries TRBV5-6 and TRBJ1-5; 12 nucleotides match TRBD1. The CDR3 is 17 residues long. CDR1 is SGHDT and CDR2 is YYEEEE in the germline V gene. Losses at the gene ends were 4 bases for V and 0 bases for J; bases not matched to a gene: 5.

This sequence joins TRBV5-1 and TRBJ1-4; D perhaps matches TRBD1 (5 bases). Germline V gene lookup returns CDR1 SGHRS and CDR2 YFSETQ. The V end lost 0 bases, the J end lost 1 base, and 16 bases lay between the germline ends. CDR3 length: 18 amino acids. Here the CDR3 DNA reads TGCGCCAGCAGCTTGGCGTCAGGGCCCGGCCGAACTAATGAAAAACTGTTTTTT. Protein: CASSLASGPGRTNEKLFF.

The chain recombines TRBV27 with TRBJ1-1, with a possible D match to TRBD1 (6 bases). Germline V gives CDR1 MNHEY, CDR2 SMNVEV (reference sequence). The CDR3 loop spans 15 amino acids. V lost 5 bases to trimming and J lost 6 bases, with 19 bases between them. In DNA form, the CDR3 reads TGTGCCAGCAGTCCCCCCAGGGGAAGAGGTCCTGAAGCTTTCTTT. Protein product: CASSPPRGRGPEAFF.

The gene calls are TRBV10-2 and TRBJ2-1; 8 positions match TRBD2. This CDR3 region has 13 residues. J gave up 10 bases and V 7 bases, and 9 bases lay outside the gene matches. The germline V gene encodes CDR1 WSHSY and CDR2 SAAADI. CDR3 bases: TGCGCCAGCACCAGCGGGAGTGGGGGGGAGCAGTTCTTC. This gives the protein CASTSGSGGEQFF.

The chain carries TRBV28 and TRBJ1-1, with D uncertain. The length of the CDR3 is 15 residues. Looked up from germline, CDR1 is MDHEN and CDR2 is SYDVKM. Deletions cut 5 bases from V and 1 base from J, with 14 bases between. The CDR3 loop reads CASSLHSLKNTEAFF. CDR3 DNA sequence: TGTGCCAGCAGTCTACACAGCTTAAAGAACACTGAAGCTTTCTTT.

The rearrangement joins TRBV7-3 to TRBJ2-7; D gene unclear. V lost 4 bases to trimming and J lost 0 bases, with 10 bases between them. The CDR3 is made up of 14 amino acids. Germline CDR1 is SGHTA and CDR2 is FQGTGA. As DNA, the CDR3 is TGTGCCAGCAGCTCGCCGAGTAGCTCCTACGAGCAGTACTTC. It codes for CASSSPSSSYEQYF.

The rearrangement links TRBV5-1 to TRBJ1-4; 7 bases match TRBD1. This CDR3 spans 14 amino acids. V gave up 6 bases and J gave up 3 bases; unmatched junction bases: 5. Germline CDR1 reads SGHRS; CDR2 reads YFSETQ. Written as DNA, the CDR3 is TGCGCCAGCACCCGACAGGGACCTAATGAAAAACTGTTTTTT. Translated: CASTRQGPNEKLFF.

This chain connects TRBV5-6 to TRBJ1-5; D is possibly TRBD1 (5 bases). V shed 1 base and J shed 9 bases, with 14 bases lying between them. In germline, CDR1 is SGHDT, CDR2 YYEEEE. The CDR3 consists of 14 residues. CDR3 bases: TGTGCCAGCAGCTTGACAGGTTCCCCATCGCCCCAGCATTTT. Its translation: CASSLTGSPSPQHF.

This clone was counted only a few times. The genes are TRBV7-3 and TRBJ2-7; a possible D gene is TRBD2 (6 bases). Looked up from germline, CDR1 is SGHTA and CDR2 is FQGTGA. The CDR3 loop spans 16 amino acids. V gave up 0 bases and J gave up 4 bases, with 16 bases separating them. This CDR3 reads CASSLTGQTGAYEQYF. CDR3 in DNA: TGTGCCAGCAGCTTAACGGGTCAAACGGGAGCGTACGAGCAGTACTTC.

The chain has TRBV4-1 and TRBJ2-4, with no clear D. Germline V lookup: CDR1 MGHRA, CDR2 YSYEKL. The CDR3 has 19 amino acids. V was pared by 2 bases and J by 0 bases, with 20 bases between. The CDR3 region is CASSQRIRIDSLAKNIQYF. The CDR3 coding sequence is TGCGCCAGCAGCCAAAGAATTAGAATTGATAGCTTAGCCAAAAACATTCAGTACTTC.

The rearrangement uses TRBV6-5 and TRBJ2-7; 9 bases map to TRBD1. After removal of 0 bases from V and 6 bases from J, the junction contained 3 bases not matched to a gene. This CDR3 spans 14 amino acids. The V gene's germline CDR1 is MNHEY and CDR2 SVGAGI. CDR3 sequence: CASSYSYRGLEQYF. The DNA of the CDR3 is TGTGCCAGCAGTTACTCGTACAGGGGGCTCGAGCAGTACTTC.

This clone has a handful of counts. J is TRBJ1-2 and V is TRBV5-4; D is perhaps TRBD1 (5 bases). The CDR3 spans 13 residues. From germline, CDR1 is SGHNT and CDR2 YYREEE (reference sequence). V was pared by 0 bases and J by 7 bases, with 10 bases between. In DNA, the CDR3 is TGTGCCAGCAGCTTGGGGACCGGGACTGGCTACACCTTC. This sequence encodes CASSLGTGTGYTF.

This chain uses TRBV27 with TRBJ2-4; 9 bases line up with TRBD1. Germline V lookup: CDR1 MNHEY, CDR2 SMNVEV (reference sequence). V trimming: 3 bases; J trimming: 3 bases; junction bases outside the gene matches: 6. The CDR3 totals 16 residues. CDR3: CASSLGQGPFKNIQYF. CDR3 coding DNA: TGTGCCAGCAGTTTGGGACAGGGCCCATTCAAAAACATTCAGTACTTC.

The chain is built from TRBV4-2 and TRBJ2-3; 8 bases fit TRBD2. Germline CDR1 reads LGHNA; CDR2 reads YNFKEQ. This CDR3 has 16 amino acids. Germline trimming cut 4 bases from V and 4 bases from J; bases unmatched to any gene: 10. CDR3 DNA sequence: TGTGCCAGCAGCCCCTTCGGGCGGGAGGATTCAGATACGCAGTATTTT. This encodes CASSPFGREDSDTQYF.

This chain uses TRBV12-5 with TRBJ2-5; D remains ambiguous. V was cut by 3 bases and J by 4 bases, with 3 bases left in between. Germline V gives CDR1 LGHNT, CDR2 FRNRAP. The CDR3 has 11 amino acids. The CDR3 spells CASGFTETQYF. The CDR3 DNA is TGTGCTAGTGGTTTTACAGAGACCCAGTACTTC.

The chain links TRBV30 to TRBJ1-5, with D possibly matching TRBD1 (6 bases). With 3 bases removed from V and 3 bases from J, the gap between germline ends came to 12 bases. Germline V gene sequence: CDR1 GTSNPN, CDR2 SVGIG (reference sequence). The CDR3 contains 14 residues. CDR3 bases: TGTGCCTGGAGATATAGACAGGACAATCAGCCCCAGCATTTT. Its protein product is CAWRYRQDNQPQHF.

The V call is TRBV11-2, the J call TRBJ1-3, with a possible D match to TRBD1 (5 bases). V lost 7 bases and J 1 base, leaving 14 bases between the germline ends. Per the germline V gene, CDR1 is SGHAT and CDR2 is FQNNGV. CDR3 length: 15 residues. DNA for the CDR3: TGTGCCAGCAAGGACACCCGGGGGTCTGGAAACACCATATATTTT. Protein sequence: CASKDTRGSGNTIYF.

The chain uses TRBV6-1 and TRBJ1-2, with D maybe TRBD1 (5 bases). V lost 2 bases and J lost 8, with 9 bases in between. The CDR3 has 12 residues. Germline CDR1 is MNHNS and CDR2 is SASEGT. The CDR3 loop reads CASSEKGDGYTF. The CDR3 DNA sequence: TGTGCCAGCAGTGAAAAAGGGGACGGCTACACCTTC.

The J gene is TRBJ2-7, the V gene TRBV2, with TRBD2 matching 8 bases. V shed 1 base, J shed 4 bases, and the junction held 9 bases outside the gene matches. This CDR3 region has 16 residues. Germline values: CDR1 SNHLY, CDR2 FYNNEI. Here the CDR3 reads CASSEDRGTRGYEQYF. DNA for the CDR3: TGTGCCAGCAGTGAAGATAGGGGGACTAGGGGTTACGAGCAGTACTTC.

The chain uses TRBV5-4 and TRBJ1-1; 12 bases are shared with TRBD1. Germline V gene sequence: CDR1 SGHNT, CDR2 YYREEE (reference sequence). With 4 bases clipped from V and 4 bases from J, the junction kept 2 bases outside the gene matches. The CDR3 runs 14 residues. The CDR3 loop reads CASSGTGGLTEAFF. CDR3 nucleotides: TGTGCCAGCAGCGGGACAGGGGGCCTCACTGAAGCTTTCTTT. The whole variable domain, filled in from reference TRBV5-4 and TRBJ1-1, reads ETGVTQSPTHLIKTRGQQVTLRCSSQSGHNTVSWYQQALGQGPQFIFQYYREEENGRGNFPPRFSGLQFPNYSSELNVNALELDDSALYLCASSGTGGLTEAFFGQGTRLTVV.